This TCR beta chain was identified during a study of shared clonotypes between healthy human individuals. Notes on this clone: Its antigen remains unknown.

Only in-frame clones appear in the TCRdb table, and some are missing; sequencing was by immunoSEQ multiplex PCR. Of about 990,000 clones listed, 78% were seen once; the top ten hold 0.61%. Study-level results: Clonotype sharing levels among donors were expected to vary with sequencing depth.

V was shortened by 1 base and J by 5 bases, with 11 bases between the two germline ends. Germline V lookup: CDR1 SGHVS, CDR2 FNYEAQ. The CDR3 contains 14 residues. The receptor comes from a man between 18 and 35 years old in good health. Some clones in this sample may be carry-over from other donors' samples. The rearrangement uses TRBV7-6 and TRBJ2-5, with D unclear. The sequencing input was memory CD4+ T cells from PBMCs. Stated subset: CD45RA-negative fraction. The CDR3, as DNA: TGTGCCAGCAGCTTAGATATTAGGTTGGAGACCCAGTACTTC. Its translation: CASSLDIRLETQYF.